The 30 T cell receptor beta chains listed next were all sequenced from one sample in a study of T cell responses to AZD1222 COVID-19 vaccine. Some clones are missing from TCRdb's copy, which holds only in-frame ones; the method was immunoSEQ multiplex PCR. The table shows 95,000 to 150,000 clones, with 85% to 90% occurring only once. The source was peripheral blood, collected on day 0 of AZD1222 vaccination. All receptors come from an adult in good health.

The gene calls are TRBV13 and TRBJ2-2, with unresolved D. V lost 0 bases to trimming and J lost 0 bases, with 8 bases between them. The CDR3 extends over 16 amino acids. Germline V lookup: CDR1 PRHDT, CDR2 FYEKMQ (reference sequence). In DNA, the CDR3 is TGTGCCAGCAGCTTAGGTCAGGAATCGAACACCGGGGAGCTGTTTTTT. Encoded protein: CASSLGQESNTGELFF.

The V call is TRBV6-5, the J call TRBJ1-5; D is undetermined. Trimming removed 10 bases at V and 9 bases at J, with 16 bases between. CDR3 size: 12 residues. Germline-derived CDR1 and CDR2 are MNHEY and SVGAGI. The CDR3 DNA is TGTGCCACCCGGCCGGAACTTGGGCCCCAGCATTTT. Amino acids: CATRPELGPQHF.

The chain uses TRBV2 and TRBJ2-7; 7 bases fit TRBD1. The CDR3 has 13 amino acids. Trimming took 4 bases from V and 3 from J; bases not matched to a gene: 3. Germline CDR1 and CDR2: SNHLY and FYNNEI. CDR3 residues: CASSGGQHYEQYF. CDR3 bases: TGTGCCAGCAGTGGGGGACAGCACTACGAGCAGTACTTC.

The chain employs TRBV7-8 and TRBJ1-1; no clear D gene. Germline V gene data show CDR1 as SGHVS and CDR2 as FQNEAQ. This CDR3 is built from 16 residues. The V end lost 5 bases, the J end lost 1 base, and 17 bases lay between the germline ends. CDR3 amino acids: CASSPTSAKRNTEAFF. CDR3 sequence (DNA): TGTGCCAGCAGCCCCACTTCTGCTAAGAGGAACACTGAAGCTTTCTTT. Looking up the rest from reference TRBV7-8 and TRBJ1-1 gives the full variable domain: GAGVSQSPRYKVAKRGQDVALRCDPISGHVSLFWYQQALGQGPEFLTYFQNEAQLDKSGLPSDRFFAERPEGSVSTLKIQRTQQEDSAVYLCASSPTSAKRNTEAFFGQGTRLTVV.

In nucleotides, the CDR3 is TGTGCCAGTAGTCCGGGACTAGGCCGTGGGGGTCCGCAGTATTTT. Translating gives CASSPGLGRGGPQYF. V usage is TRBV19 and J usage is TRBJ2-3, with 8 bases identical to TRBD2. Germline V CDR1 and CDR2: LNHDA, SQIVND (reference sequence). After removal of 5 bases from V and 10 bases from J, the junction contained 14 bases not matched to a gene. This CDR3 has 15 residues.

V is TRBV5-1 and J is TRBJ2-6; D gene uncertain. The V end was cut by 0 bases, the J end by 2 bases, with 9 bases between. Germline lookup yields CDR1 SGHRS and CDR2 YFSETQ. This CDR3 has 16 amino acids. The CDR3 loop is CASSLETGTGANVLTF. CDR3 in DNA: TGCGCCAGCAGCTTGGAAACTGGGACTGGGGCCAACGTCCTGACTTTC.

The gene calls are TRBV10-3 and TRBJ2-4; TRBD1 aligns across 7 bases. This CDR3 is 16 amino acids long. V trimming: 0 bases; J trimming: 5 bases; junction bases outside the gene matches: 7. Germline V gene data show CDR1 as ENHRY and CDR2 as SYGVKD. The CDR3: CAISESRGRKENIQYF. The CDR3 coding sequence is TGTGCCATCAGTGAGTCAAGGGGGCGTAAGGAAAACATTCAGTACTTC.

This clone was found once. The chain links TRBV9 to TRBJ2-5; either TRBD1 or TRBD2 may supply D (5 bases each). V was clipped by 4 bases and J by 5 bases, with 15 bases between them. This CDR3 region has 14 residues. The germline gives CDR1 SGDLS, CDR2 YYNGEE. The CDR3 spells CASSPGPPGETQYF. The CDR3 nucleotides read TGTGCCAGCAGCCCGGGGCCTCCTGGGGAGACCCAGTACTTC.

In the case of this clone: Other DNA sequences in the same sample also yield this CDR3. The chain's CDR3 is CASSLEGETQYF. The CDR3 nucleotides are TGCGCCAGCAGCTTGGAAGGCGAGACCCAGTACTTC. This chain connects TRBV5-1 to TRBJ2-5; D gene uncertain. The V and J ends lost 0 bases and 5 bases respectively, with 5 bases between them. Looked up from germline, CDR1 is SGHRS and CDR2 is YFSETQ. The CDR3 runs to 12 residues.

V and J are TRBV11-3 and TRBJ2-5; D perhaps matches TRBD2 (6 bases). CDR1 and CDR2 (germline): SGHNT, YENEEA. This CDR3 comprises 16 residues. The ends were cut back, 1 base at V and 4 bases at J, with 16 bases in the middle. The CDR3 DNA sequence: TGTGCCAGCAGCTTAGGTAGCGGAGCACGACCAGAGACCCAGTACTTC. This translates into CASSLGSGARPETQYF.

The genes are TRBV7-6 and TRBJ1-5, with 11 positions matching TRBD1. This CDR3 spans 14 amino acids. Trimming cost V 5 bases and J 5 bases; bases outside gene matches: 2. Per germline, CDR1 SGHVS and CDR2 FNYEAQ. In nucleotides, the CDR3 is TGTGCCAGCAGCGGGACAGGGGGAGATCAGCCCCAGCATTTT. It translates to CASSGTGGDQPQHF.

This chain links TRBV28 with TRBJ2-6; D is unresolved. This CDR3 region has 12 residues. Germline CDR1 reads MDHEN; CDR2 reads SYDVKM. Between the trimmed V and J ends, which lost 6 bases and 6 bases, there was a span of 6 bases. In nucleotides, the CDR3 is TGTGCCAGCAGGATGGAGGCCAACGTCCTGACTTTC. It yields the protein CASRMEANVLTF.

This sequence joins TRBV19 and TRBJ2-1; no definite D call. This CDR3 region has 13 residues. The V end lost 3 bases, the J end lost 10 bases, and 13 bases lay between the germline ends. Germline lookup yields CDR1 LNHDA and CDR2 SQIVND (reference sequence). The CDR3 sequence is CASSIGSYEEQFF. CDR3 nucleotide sequence: TGTGCCAGTAGTATCGGTAGTTACGAGGAGCAGTTCTTC.

V is TRBV7-2 and J is TRBJ1-1, with D maybe TRBD1 (5 bases). Germline V lookup: CDR1 SGHTA, CDR2 FQGNSA. V lost 5 bases and J 11 bases, leaving 18 bases between the germline ends. CDR3 size: 13 residues. The CDR3 is CASSRMGGEGAFF. The CDR3 DNA reads TGTGCCAGCAGCCGGATGGGAGGGGAAGGGGCTTTCTTT.

The V and J genes are TRBV27 and TRBJ1-2, with D tentatively TRBD1 (6 bases). Trimming left V 3 bases short and J 6 bases short, with 14 bases between. There are 14 residues in the CDR3. CDR1 and CDR2 (germline): MNHEY, SMNVEV (reference sequence). CDR3 sequence: CASSFGSQGNGYTF. The CDR3 DNA reads TGTGCCAGCAGTTTCGGGTCCCAGGGGAATGGCTACACCTTC.

The V call is TRBV27, the J call TRBJ1-2; D not certain. Germline V gene data show CDR1 as MNHEY and CDR2 as SMNVEV (reference sequence). V gave up 0 bases and J gave up 2 bases, with 10 bases separating them. The CDR3 spans 15 residues. The CDR3 protein is CASSLSGGQNYGYTF. The CDR3, as DNA: TGTGCCAGCAGTTTATCGGGTGGGCAGAACTATGGCTACACCTTC.

This clone is a singleton in its sample. The J gene is TRBJ2-1, the V gene TRBV7-9; 7 nucleotides line up with TRBD2. The junction had 19 bases not matched to a gene; V was cut back by 6 bases and J by 8 bases. The CDR3 sequence is 17 residues long. Germline V lookup: CDR1 SEHNR, CDR2 FQNEAQ (reference sequence). The CDR3 nucleotides read TGTGCCAGCAGTCCCCTTCTGGGGACTAAGAATCTCGATGAGCAGTTCTTC. Translating gives CASSPLLGTKNLDEQFF.

The V and J genes are TRBV27 and TRBJ2-7, with 7 bases lining up with TRBD2. The V gene end was trimmed by 5 bases and the J gene end by 1 base; junction bases not matched to a gene: 5. This CDR3 comprises 14 residues. Germline loops: CDR1 MNHEY, CDR2 SMNVEV (reference sequence). CDR3 loop: CASSGGDGSYEQYF. The CDR3 DNA is TGTGCCAGCAGTGGGGGGGACGGATCCTACGAGCAGTACTTC.

This clone was detected only once. Written as DNA, the CDR3 is TGTGCCAGCAGTTCCAGGGCCACCTACAATGAGCAGTTCTTC. Protein sequence: CASSSRATYNEQFF. The chain carries TRBV6-5 and TRBJ2-1; weak D call: TRBD1 (5 bases). CDR1 is MNHEY, CDR2 SVGAGI, per germline. Trimming removed 4 bases at V and 2 bases at J, with 9 bases between. CDR3 length equals 14 residues.

The chain recombines TRBV7-2 with TRBJ1-1; D is undetermined. The CDR3 contains 16 residues. V was clipped by 4 bases and J by 0 bases, with 15 bases between them. Germline lookup yields CDR1 SGHTA and CDR2 FQGNSA. DNA for the CDR3: TGTGCCAGCAGCTGGCACGGAGGTGGTATGAACACTGAAGCTTTCTTT. It yields the protein CASSWHGGGMNTEAFF.

This clone was observed a handful of times. The chain links TRBV2 to TRBJ2-5; 9 bases are shared with TRBD2. The CDR3 has 16 amino acids. CDR1 and CDR2 from the germline V gene are SNHLY and FYNNEI. V shed 7 bases, J shed 1 base, and the junction held 10 bases outside the gene matches. The CDR3 sequence: CASNRPGTSLQETQYF. The CDR3, as DNA: TGTGCCAGCAACCGCCCCGGGACTAGCCTCCAAGAGACCCAGTACTTC. The full variable domain, rest sourced from reference TRBV2 and TRBJ2-5, is EPEVTQTPSHQVTQMGQEVILRCVPISNHLYFYWYRQILGQKVEFLVSFYNNEISEKSEIFDDQFSVERPDGSNFTLKIRSTKLEDSAMYFCASNRPGTSLQETQYFGPGTRLLVL.

This clone was counted a single time. The V and J genes are TRBV18 and TRBJ2-3, with D tentatively TRBD2 (6 bases). Trimming pared 4 bases from V and 2 bases from J, leaving 7 bases between. This CDR3 is built from 13 residues. Germline lookup yields CDR1 KGHSH and CDR2 LQKENI. The CDR3 protein is CASSLAVTDTQYF. CDR3 DNA sequence: TGTGCCAGCTCACTAGCGGTCACAGATACGCAGTATTTT.

The rearrangement joins TRBV10-2 to TRBJ1-1; D not resolved. Between the trimmed V and J ends, which lost 10 bases and 10 bases, there was a span of 16 bases. Germline loops: CDR1 WSHSY, CDR2 SAAADI. The CDR3 covers 11 residues. This chain's CDR3 is CATGLGLRAFF. For the CDR3, the DNA is TGCGCCACCGGTCTTGGGTTGCGAGCTTTCTTT.

The chain joins TRBV6-2 or TRBV6-3 to TRBJ2-5; the D is unclear. The germline V gene has CDR1 MNHEY and CDR2 SVGEGT. Trimming took 6 bases from V and 10 from J, leaving 15 bases between them. The CDR3 totals 12 residues. Written as DNA, the CDR3 is TGTGCCAGCAGCCTCTACATCGACCGCCAGTACTTC. It codes for CASSLYIDRQYF.

The chain employs TRBV29-1 and TRBJ2-3; possible D gene TRBD1, 7 bases. CDR3 length: 16 residues. The V end was cut by 6 bases, the J end by 0 bases, with 19 bases between. Germline V CDR1 and CDR2: SQVTM, ANQGSEA. CDR3 bases: TGCAGCGTGGGAGGCGTACAGGGGATTAGCACAGATACGCAGTATTTT. This encodes CSVGGVQGISTDTQYF.

The V and J genes are TRBV9 and TRBJ2-2, with 10 bases identical to TRBD2. The ends lost 4 bases at V and 2 bases at J; junction bases unmatched: 5. This CDR3 is built from 16 residues. Germline CDR1 is SGDLS and CDR2 is YYNGEE. CDR3 sequence: CASSPRTSGNTGELFF. The CDR3 region has the DNA TGTGCCAGCAGCCCCCGGACTAGCGGAAACACCGGGGAGCTGTTTTTT.

The rearrangement links TRBV7-2 to TRBJ2-5; 8 nucleotides align to TRBD1. Trimming took 5 bases from V and 5 from J; bases not matched to a gene: 10. CDR1 and CDR2 (germline): SGHTA, FQGNSA. This CDR3 is 15 amino acids long. DNA for the CDR3: TGTGCCAGCAGCCCCTCTTCGGACAGGGTTGAGACCCAGTACTTC. Translated: CASSPSSDRVETQYF.

The chain couples TRBV9 to TRBJ2-2; no reliable D call. V was cut by 4 bases and J by 0 bases, with 4 bases left in between. The V gene's germline CDR1 is SGDLS and CDR2 YYNGEE. The CDR3 length is 13 residues. The CDR3 DNA is TGTGCCAGCAGCTTTACGAACACCGGGGAGCTGTTTTTT. Amino acids: CASSFTNTGELFF.

The chain couples TRBV7-2 to TRBJ2-2; no firm D call. This CDR3 has 11 residues. The germline CDR1 and CDR2 sequences are SGHTA and FQGNSA. With 3 bases removed from V and 8 bases from J, the gap between germline ends came to 4 bases. The CDR3 loop reads CASSLIGELFF. The CDR3 DNA reads as TGTGCCAGCAGCTTGATAGGGGAGCTGTTTTTT.

The chain has TRBV3-1 (or the pseudogene TRBV3-2) and TRBJ1-5, with unresolved D. Germline V gene lookup returns CDR1 LGHDT and CDR2 YNNKEL (reference sequence). Trimming shortened V by 0 bases and J by 3 bases, and 15 bases separated the two germline ends. This CDR3 comprises 17 residues. The CDR3 protein is CASSQESLGQHNQPQHF. As DNA, the CDR3 is TGTGCCAGCAGCCAAGAATCGCTGGGCCAGCACAATCAGCCCCAGCATTTT.